This TCR beta chain was documented in a study of shared clonotypes between healthy human individuals. Study-wide background: For every donor, three CD4 naive, three CD4 memory, two CD8 naive and one CD8 memory plates were used.

Naive CD8 cells lacked CD45RO and underwent positive selection for CCR7, leaving out terminally differentiated effector memory CD45RA+ cells. Trimming cost V 0 bases and J 8 bases, with 13 bases left between them. Germline V gives CDR1 LNHNV, CDR2 YYDKDF (reference sequence). The CDR3 totals 15 residues. Sequencing was performed with immunoSEQ multiplex PCR; in TCRdb, only in-frame clones are kept and a portion is missing. Of 1.5 million to 2.5 million clones in the sample, approximately 95% were seen once. This sequence originates from a man aged 18 to 35 in good health. The genes are TRBV15 and TRBJ1-4, with D tentatively TRBD1 (5 bases). The sequencing sample was made of naive CD8+ T cells sorted from blood. CDR3: CATSRDGGGREKLFF. CDR3 DNA: TGTGCCACCAGCAGAGATGGGGGAGGTAGAGAAAAACTGTTTTTT. Looking up the rest from reference TRBV15 and TRBJ1-4 gives the full variable domain: DAMVIQNPRYQVTQFGKPVTLSCSQTLNHNVMYWYQQKSSQAPKLLFHYYDKDFNNEADTPDNFQSRRPNTSFCFLDIRSPGLGDTAMYLCATSRDGGGREKLFFGSGTQLSVL.